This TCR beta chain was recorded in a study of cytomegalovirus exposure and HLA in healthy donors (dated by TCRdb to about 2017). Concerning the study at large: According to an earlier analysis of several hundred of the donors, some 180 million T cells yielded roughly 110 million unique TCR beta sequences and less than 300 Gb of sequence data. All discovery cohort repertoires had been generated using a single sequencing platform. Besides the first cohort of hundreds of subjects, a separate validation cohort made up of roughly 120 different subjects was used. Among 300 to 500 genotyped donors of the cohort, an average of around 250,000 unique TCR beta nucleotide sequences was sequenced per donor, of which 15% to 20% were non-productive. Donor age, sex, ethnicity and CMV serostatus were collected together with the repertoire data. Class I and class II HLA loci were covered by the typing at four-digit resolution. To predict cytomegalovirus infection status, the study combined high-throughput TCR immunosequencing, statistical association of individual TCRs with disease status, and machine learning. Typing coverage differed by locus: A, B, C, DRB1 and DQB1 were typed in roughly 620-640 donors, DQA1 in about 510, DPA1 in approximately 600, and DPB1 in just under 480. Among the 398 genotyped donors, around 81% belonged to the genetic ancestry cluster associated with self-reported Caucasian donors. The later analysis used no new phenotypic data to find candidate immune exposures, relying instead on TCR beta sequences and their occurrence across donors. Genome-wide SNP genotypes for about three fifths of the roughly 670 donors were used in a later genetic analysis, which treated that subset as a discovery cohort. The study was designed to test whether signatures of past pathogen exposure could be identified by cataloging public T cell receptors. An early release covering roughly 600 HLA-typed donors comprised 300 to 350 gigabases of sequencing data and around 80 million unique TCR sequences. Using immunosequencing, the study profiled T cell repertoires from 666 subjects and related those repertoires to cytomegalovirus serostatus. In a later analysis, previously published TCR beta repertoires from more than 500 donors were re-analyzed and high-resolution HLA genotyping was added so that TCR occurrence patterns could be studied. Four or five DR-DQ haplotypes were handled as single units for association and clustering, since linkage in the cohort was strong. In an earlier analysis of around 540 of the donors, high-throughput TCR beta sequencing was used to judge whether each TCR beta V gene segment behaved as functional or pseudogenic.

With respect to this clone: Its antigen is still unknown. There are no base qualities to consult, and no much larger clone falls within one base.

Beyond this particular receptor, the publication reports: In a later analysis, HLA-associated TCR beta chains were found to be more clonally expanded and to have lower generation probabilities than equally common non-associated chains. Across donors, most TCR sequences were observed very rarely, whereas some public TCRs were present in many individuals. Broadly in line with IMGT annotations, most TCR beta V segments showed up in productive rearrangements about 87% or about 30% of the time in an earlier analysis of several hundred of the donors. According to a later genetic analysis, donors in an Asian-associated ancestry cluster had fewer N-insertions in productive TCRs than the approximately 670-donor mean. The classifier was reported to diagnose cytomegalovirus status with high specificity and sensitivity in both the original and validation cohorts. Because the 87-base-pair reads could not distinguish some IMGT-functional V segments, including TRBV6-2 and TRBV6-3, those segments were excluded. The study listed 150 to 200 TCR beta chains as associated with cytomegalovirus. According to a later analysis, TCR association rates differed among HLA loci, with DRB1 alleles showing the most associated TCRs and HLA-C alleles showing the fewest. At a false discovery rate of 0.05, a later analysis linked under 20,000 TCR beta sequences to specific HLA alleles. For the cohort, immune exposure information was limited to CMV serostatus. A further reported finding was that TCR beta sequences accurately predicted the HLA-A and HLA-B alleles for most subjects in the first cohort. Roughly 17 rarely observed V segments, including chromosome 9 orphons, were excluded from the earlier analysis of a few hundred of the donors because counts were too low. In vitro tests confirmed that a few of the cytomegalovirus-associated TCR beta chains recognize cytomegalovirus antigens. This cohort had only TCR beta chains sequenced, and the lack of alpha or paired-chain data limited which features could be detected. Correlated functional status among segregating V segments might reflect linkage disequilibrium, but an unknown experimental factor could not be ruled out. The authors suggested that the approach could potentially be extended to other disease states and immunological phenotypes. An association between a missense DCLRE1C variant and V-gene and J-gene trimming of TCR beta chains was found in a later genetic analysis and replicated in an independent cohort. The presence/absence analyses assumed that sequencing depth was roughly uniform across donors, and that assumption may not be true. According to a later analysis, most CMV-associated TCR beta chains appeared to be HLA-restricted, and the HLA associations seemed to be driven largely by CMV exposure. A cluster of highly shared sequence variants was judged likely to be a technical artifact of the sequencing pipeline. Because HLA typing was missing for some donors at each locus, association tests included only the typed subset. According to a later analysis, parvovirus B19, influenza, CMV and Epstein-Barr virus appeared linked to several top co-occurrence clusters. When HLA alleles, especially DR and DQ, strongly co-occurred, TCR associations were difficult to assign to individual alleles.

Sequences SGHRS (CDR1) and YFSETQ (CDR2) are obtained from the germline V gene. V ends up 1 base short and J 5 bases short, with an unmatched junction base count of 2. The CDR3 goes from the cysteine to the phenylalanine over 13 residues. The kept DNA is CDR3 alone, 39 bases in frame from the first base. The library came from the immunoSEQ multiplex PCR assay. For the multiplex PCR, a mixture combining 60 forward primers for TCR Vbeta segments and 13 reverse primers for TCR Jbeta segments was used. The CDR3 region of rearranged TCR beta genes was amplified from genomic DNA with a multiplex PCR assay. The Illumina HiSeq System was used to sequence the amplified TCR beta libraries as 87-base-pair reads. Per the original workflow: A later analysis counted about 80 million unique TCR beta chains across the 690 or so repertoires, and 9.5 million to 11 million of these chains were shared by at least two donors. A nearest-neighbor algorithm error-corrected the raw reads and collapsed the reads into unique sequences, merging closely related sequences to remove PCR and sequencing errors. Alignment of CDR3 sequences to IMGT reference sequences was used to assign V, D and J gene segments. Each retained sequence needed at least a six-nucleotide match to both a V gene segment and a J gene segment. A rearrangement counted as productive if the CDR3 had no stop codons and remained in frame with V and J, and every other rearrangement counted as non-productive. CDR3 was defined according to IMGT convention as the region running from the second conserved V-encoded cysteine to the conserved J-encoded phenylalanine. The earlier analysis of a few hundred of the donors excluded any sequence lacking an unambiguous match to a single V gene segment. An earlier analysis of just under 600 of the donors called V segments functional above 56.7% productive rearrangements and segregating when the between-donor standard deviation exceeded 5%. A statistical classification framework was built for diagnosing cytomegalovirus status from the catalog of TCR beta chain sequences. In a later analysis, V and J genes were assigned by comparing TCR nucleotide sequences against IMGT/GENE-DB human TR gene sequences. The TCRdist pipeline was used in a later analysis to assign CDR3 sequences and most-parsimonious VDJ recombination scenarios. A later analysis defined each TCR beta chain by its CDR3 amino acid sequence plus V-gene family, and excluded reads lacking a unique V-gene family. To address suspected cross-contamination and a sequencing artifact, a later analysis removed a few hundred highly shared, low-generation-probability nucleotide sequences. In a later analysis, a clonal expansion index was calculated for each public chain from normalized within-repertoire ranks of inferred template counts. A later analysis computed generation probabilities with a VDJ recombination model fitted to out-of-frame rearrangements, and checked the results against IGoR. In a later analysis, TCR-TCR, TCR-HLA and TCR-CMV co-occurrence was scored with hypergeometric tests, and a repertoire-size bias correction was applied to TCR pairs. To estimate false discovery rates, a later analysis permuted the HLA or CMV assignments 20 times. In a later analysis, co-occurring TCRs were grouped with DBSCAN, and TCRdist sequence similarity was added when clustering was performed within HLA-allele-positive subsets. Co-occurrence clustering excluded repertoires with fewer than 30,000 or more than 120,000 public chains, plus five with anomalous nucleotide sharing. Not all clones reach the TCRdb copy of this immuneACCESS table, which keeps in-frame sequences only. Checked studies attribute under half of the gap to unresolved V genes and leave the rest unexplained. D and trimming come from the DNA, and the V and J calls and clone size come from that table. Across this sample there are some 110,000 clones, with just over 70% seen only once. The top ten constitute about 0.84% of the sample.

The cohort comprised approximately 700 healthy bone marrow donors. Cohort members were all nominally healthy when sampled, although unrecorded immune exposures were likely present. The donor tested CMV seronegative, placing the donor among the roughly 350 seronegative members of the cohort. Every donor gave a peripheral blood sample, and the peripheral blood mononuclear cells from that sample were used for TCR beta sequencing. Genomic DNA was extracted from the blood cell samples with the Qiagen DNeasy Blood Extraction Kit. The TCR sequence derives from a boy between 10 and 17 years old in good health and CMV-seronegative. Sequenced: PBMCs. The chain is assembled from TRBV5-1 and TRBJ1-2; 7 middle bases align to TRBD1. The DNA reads TGCGCCAGCAGCTTGAGGGACAGATATGGCTACACCTTC. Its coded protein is CASSLRDRYGYTF.